The following is a TCR beta chain sequence with its context. Only in-frame clones appear in the TCRdb table, and some are missing; sequencing was by immunoSEQ multiplex PCR. The repertoire includes 270,000 or so clones, roughly 88% of them detected once, and roughly 1.2% sits in the top ten. Unmatched junction bases numbered 4, after V lost 3 bases and J lost 0 bases. CDR1 and CDR2 from the germline V gene are SGDLS and YYNGEE. The CDR3 is made up of 15 amino acids. This entry belongs to a study of blood T cell repertoires in COVID-19. For the study at large: Samples representing acute and convalescent COVID-19 were sourced from the United States, Italy and Spain. Sample material is recorded as cDNA or gDNA derived from T cells, B-cell-depleted T cells, or PBMCs.

Individuals drawn from some 25 US areas were roughly 18 to 100 years old. The clonotype originates from a woman aged 40 to 50 with acute COVID-19. This sequence joins TRBV9 and TRBJ1-2; 8 bases fit TRBD1. The sample consisted of PBMCs or T cells enriched from blood (not recorded which). This CDR3 reads CASSARTGTNYGYTF. The DNA of the CDR3 is TGTGCCAGCAGCGCCCGGACAGGGACTAACTATGGCTACACCTTC. Full variable domain (missing parts from reference TRBV9 and TRBJ1-2): DSGVTQTPKHLITATGQRVTLRCSPRSGDLSVYWYQQSLDQGLQFLIQYYNGEERAKGNILERFSAQQFPDLHSELNLSSLELGDSALYFCASSARTGTNYGYTFGSGTRLTVV.